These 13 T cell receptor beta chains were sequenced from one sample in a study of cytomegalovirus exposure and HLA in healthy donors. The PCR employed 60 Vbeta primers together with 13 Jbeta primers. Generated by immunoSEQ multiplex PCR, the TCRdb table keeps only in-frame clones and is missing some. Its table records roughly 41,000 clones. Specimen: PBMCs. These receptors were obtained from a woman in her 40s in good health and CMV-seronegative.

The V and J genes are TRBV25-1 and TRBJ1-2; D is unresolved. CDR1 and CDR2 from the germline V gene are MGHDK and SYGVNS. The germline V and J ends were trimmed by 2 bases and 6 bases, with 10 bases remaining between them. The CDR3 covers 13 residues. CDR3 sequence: CASSEGQPNGYTF. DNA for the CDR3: TGTGCCAGCAGTGAAGGGCAGCCTAATGGCTACACCTTC.

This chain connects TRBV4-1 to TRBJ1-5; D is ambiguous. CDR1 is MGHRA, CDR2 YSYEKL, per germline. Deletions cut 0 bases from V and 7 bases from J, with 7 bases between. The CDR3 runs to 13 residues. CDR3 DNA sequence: TGCGCCAGCAGCCAAGAGGAGAGGCAGCCCCAGCATTTT. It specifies CASSQEERQPQHF.

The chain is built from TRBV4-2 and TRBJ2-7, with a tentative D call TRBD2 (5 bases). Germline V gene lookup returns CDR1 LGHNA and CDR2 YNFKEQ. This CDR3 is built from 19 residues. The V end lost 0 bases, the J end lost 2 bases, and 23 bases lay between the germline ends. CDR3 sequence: CASSQESAELTTTAYEQYF. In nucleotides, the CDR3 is TGTGCCAGCAGCCAAGAATCAGCGGAACTGACAACCACGGCCTACGAGCAGTACTTC.

This CDR3 reads CASSLQGEPYEQYF. CDR3 bases: TGCGCCAGCAGCTTACAGGGGGAACCCTACGAGCAGTACTTC. The chain uses TRBV5-1 and TRBJ2-7; 8 bases map to TRBD1. The V and J ends lost 2 bases and 2 bases, in that order; junction bases with no gene match: 3. Germline CDR1 reads SGHRS; CDR2 reads YFSETQ. The CDR3 runs 14 residues.

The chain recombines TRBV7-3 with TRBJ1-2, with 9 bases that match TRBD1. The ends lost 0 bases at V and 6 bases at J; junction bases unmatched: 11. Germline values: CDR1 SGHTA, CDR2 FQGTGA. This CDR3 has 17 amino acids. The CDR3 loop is CASSLTGTGMNGDGYTF. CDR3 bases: TGTGCCAGCAGCTTAACCGGGACAGGGATGAACGGGGATGGCTACACCTTC.

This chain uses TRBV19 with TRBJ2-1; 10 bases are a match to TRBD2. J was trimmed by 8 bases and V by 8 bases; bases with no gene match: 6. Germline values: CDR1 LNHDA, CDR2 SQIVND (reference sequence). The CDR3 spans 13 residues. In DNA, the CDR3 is TGTGCCAGTGGGCTAGCGGGAGTGCATGAGCAGTTCTTC. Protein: CASGLAGVHEQFF.

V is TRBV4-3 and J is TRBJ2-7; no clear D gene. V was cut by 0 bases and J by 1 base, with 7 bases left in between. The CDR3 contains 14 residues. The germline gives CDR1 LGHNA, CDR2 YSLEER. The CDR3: CASSQDHTSYEQYF. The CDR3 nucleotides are TGCGCCAGCAGCCAAGATCACACGTCCTACGAGCAGTACTTC.

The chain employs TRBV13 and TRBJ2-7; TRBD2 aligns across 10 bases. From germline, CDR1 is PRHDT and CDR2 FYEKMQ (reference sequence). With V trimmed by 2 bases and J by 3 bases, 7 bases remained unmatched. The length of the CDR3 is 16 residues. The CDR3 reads CASSLSLAGDFYEQYF. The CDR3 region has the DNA TGTGCCAGCAGCTTATCTCTAGCGGGAGATTTCTACGAGCAGTACTTC. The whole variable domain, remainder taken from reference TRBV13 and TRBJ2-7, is AAGVIQSPRHLIKEKRETATLKCYPIPRHDTVYWYQQGPGQDPQFLISFYEKMQSDKGSIPDRFSAQQFSDYHSELNMSSLELGDSALYFCASSLSLAGDFYEQYFGPGTRLTVT.

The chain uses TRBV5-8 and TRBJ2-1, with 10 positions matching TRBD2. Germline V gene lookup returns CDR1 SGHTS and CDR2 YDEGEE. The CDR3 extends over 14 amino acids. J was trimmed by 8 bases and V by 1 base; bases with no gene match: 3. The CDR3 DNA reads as TGTGCCAGCAGCTTGCCTAGCGGGAGCTATGAGCAGTTCTTC. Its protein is CASSLPSGSYEQFF.

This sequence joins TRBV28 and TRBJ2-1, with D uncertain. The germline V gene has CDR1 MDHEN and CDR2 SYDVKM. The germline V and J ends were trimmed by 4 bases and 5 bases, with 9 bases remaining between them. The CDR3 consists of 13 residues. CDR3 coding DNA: TGTGCCAGCAGTTCCCTAGGTAACAATGAGCAGTTCTTC. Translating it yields CASSSLGNNEQFF.

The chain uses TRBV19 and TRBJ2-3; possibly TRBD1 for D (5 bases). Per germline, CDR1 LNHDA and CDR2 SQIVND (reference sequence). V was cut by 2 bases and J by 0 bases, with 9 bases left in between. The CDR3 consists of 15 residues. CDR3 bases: TGTGCCAGTAGTATACGGACACCGAGCACAGATACGCAGTATTTT. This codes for CASSIRTPSTDTQYF.

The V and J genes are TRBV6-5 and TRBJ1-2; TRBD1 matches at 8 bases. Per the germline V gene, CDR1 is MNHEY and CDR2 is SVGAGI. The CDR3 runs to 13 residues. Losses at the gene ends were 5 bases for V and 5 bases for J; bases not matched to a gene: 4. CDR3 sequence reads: CASSQRQGYGYTF. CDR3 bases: TGTGCCAGCAGTCAACGACAGGGGTATGGCTACACCTTC.

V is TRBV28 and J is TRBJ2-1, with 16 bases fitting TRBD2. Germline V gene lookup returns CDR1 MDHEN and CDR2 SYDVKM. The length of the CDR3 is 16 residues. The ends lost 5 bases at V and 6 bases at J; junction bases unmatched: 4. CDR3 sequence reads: CASSPGTSGRANEQFF. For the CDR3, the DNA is TGTGCCAGCAGTCCCGGGACTAGCGGGAGGGCCAATGAGCAGTTCTTC. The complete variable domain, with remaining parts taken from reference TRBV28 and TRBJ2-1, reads DVKVTQSSRYLVKRTGEKVFLECVQDMDHENMFWYRQDPGLGLRLIYFSYDVKMKEKGDIPEGYSVSREKKERFSLILESASTNQTSMYLCASSPGTSGRANEQFFGPGTRLTVL.